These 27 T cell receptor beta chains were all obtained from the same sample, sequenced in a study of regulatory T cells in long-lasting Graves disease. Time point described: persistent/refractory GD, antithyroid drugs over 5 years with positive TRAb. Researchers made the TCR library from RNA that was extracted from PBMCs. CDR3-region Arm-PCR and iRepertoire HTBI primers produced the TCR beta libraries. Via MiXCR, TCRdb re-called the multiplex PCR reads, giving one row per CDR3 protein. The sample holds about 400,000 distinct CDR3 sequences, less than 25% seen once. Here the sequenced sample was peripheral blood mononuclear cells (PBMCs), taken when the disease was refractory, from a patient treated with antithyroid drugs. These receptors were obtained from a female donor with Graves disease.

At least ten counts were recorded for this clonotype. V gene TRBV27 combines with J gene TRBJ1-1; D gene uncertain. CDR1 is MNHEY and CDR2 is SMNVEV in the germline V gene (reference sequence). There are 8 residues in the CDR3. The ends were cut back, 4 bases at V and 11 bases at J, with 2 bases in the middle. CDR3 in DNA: TGTGCCAGCAGTTGGGCTTTCTTT. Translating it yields CASSWAFF.

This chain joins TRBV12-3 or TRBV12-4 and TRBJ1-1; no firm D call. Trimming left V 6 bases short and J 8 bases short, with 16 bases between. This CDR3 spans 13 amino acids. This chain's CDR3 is CASSHSDRSEAFF. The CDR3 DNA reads TGTGCCAGCAGCCACAGCGACCGGAGCGAAGCTTTCTTT.

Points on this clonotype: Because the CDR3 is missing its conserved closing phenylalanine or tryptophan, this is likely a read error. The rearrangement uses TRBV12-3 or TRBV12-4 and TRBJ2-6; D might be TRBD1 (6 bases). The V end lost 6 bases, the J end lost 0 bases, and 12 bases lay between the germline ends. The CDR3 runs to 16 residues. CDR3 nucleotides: TGTGCCAGCAGCTGGGACATCAGCTCTGGGGCCAACGTCCTGACTTCC. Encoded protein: CASSWDISSGANVLTS.

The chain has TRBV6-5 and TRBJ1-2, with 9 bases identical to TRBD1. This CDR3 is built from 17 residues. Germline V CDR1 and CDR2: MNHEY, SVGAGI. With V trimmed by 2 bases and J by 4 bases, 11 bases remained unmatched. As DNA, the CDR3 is TGTGCCAGCAGTTACCCCCCCTCGACAGGGGGTTCCTATGGCTACACCTTC. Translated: CASSYPPSTGGSYGYTF.

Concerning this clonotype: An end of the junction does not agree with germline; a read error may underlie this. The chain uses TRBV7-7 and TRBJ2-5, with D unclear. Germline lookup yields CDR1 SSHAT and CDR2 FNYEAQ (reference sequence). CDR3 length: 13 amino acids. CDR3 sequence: CASSLVRSETQYF. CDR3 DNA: TGTGCTAGCAGCTTAGTGAGGTCGGAGACCCAGTACTTC.

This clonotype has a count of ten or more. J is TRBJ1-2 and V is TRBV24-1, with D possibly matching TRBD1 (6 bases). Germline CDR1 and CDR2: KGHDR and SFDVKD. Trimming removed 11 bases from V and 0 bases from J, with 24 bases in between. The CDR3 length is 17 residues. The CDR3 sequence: CANQISQGPDPNYGYTF. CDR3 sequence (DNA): TGTGCCAACCAGATATCACAGGGACCTGATCCTAACTATGGCTACACCTTC.

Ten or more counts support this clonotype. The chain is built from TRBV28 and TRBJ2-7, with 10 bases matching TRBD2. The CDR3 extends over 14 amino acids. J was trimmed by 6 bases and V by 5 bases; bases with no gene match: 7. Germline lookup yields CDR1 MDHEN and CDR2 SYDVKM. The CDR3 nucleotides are TGTGCCAGCAGTATAAGCGGGAGGGGGACCGAGCAGTACTTC. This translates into CASSISGRGTEQYF.

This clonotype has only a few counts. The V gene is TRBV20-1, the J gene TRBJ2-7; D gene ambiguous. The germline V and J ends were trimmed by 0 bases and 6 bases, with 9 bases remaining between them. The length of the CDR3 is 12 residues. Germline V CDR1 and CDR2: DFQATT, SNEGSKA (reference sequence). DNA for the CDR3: TGCAGTGCTAGAGACTTAGTCCTCGAGCAGTACTTC. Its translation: CSARDLVLEQYF.

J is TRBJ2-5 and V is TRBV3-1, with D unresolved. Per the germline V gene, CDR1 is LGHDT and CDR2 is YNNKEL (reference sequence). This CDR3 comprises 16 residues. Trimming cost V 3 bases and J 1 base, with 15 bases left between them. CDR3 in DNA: TGTGCCAGCAGCCATGGCGGCGTGAATCCCCAAGAGACCCAGTACTTC. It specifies CASSHGGVNPQETQYF.

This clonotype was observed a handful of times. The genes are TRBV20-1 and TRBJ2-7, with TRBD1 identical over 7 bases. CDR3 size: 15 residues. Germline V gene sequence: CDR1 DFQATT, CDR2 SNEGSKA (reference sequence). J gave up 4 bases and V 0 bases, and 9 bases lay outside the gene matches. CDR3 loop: CSARDGETGKYEQYF. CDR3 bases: TGCAGTGCTAGAGATGGTGAGACAGGGAAGTACGAGCAGTACTTC.

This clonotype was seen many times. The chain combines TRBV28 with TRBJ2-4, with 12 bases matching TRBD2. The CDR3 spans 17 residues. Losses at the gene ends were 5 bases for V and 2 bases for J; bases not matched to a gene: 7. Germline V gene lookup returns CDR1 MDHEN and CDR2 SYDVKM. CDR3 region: CASSPGLAGRTKNIQYF. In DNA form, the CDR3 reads TGTGCCAGCAGTCCCGGACTAGCGGGAAGGACCAAAAACATTCAGTACTTC.

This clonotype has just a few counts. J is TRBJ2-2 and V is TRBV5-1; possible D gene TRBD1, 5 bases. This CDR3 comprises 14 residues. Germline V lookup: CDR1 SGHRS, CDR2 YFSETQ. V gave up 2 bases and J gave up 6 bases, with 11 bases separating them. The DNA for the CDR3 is TGCGCCAGCAGCTTACGTCAGGGATCCGGGGAGCTGTTTTTT. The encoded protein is CASSLRQGSGELFF.

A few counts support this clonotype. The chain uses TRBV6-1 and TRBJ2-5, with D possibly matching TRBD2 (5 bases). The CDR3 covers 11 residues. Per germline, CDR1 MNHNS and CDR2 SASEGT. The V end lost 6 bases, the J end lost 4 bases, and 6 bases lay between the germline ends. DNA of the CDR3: TGTGCCAGCAGGGCGGGAGAGACCCAGTACTTC. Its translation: CASRAGETQYF.

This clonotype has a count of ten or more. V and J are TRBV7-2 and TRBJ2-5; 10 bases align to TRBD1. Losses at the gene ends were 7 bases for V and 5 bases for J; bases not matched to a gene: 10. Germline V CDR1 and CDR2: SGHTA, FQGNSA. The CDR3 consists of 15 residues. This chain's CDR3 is CASTELGQGLETQYF. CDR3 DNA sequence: TGTGCCAGCACCGAATTGGGACAGGGGTTGGAGACCCAGTACTTC.

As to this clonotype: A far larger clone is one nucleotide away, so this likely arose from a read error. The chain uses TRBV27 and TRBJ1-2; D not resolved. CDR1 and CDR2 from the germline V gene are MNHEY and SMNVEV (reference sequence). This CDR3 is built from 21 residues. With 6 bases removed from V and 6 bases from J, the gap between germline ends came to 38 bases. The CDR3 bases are TGTGCCAGCAGGGAAAGTATCCGCGGTCGTATTGAGCAGAAAGGCTGGCATGGCTACACCTTC. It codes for CASRESIRGRIEQKGWHGYTF.

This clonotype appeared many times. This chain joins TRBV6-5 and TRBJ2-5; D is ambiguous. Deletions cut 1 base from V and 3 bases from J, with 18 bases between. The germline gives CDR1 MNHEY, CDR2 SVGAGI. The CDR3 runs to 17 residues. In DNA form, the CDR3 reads TGTGCCAGCAGTTACTGGTCGGGTCCGCAGATCGAAGAGACCCAGTACTTC. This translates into CASSYWSGPQIEETQYF.

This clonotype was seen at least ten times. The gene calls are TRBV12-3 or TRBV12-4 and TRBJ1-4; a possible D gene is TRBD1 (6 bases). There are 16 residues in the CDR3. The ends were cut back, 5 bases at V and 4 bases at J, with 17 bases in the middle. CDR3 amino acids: CASSAIPGQLNEKLFF. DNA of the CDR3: TGTGCCAGCAGTGCGATACCGGGACAACTTAATGAAAAACTGTTTTTT.

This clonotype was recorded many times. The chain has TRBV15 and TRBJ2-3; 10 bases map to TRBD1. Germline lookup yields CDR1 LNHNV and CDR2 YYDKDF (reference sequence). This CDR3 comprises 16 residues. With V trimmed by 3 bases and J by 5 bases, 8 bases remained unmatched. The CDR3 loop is CATSSLSGTGVDTQYF. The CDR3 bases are TGTGCCACCAGCAGTCTTTCCGGGACAGGGGTAGATACGCAGTATTTT.

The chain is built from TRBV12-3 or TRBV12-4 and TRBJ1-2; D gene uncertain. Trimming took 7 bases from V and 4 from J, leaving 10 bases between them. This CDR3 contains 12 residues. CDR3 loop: CASNGGSYGYTF. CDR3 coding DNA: TGTGCCAGCAACGGTGGGTCCTATGGCTACACCTTC.

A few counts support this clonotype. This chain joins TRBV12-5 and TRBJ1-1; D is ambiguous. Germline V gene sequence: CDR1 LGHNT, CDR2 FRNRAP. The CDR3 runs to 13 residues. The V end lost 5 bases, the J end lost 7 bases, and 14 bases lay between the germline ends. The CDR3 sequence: CASGLSGRGEAFF. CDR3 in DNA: TGTGCTAGTGGTCTCTCGGGTCGCGGTGAAGCTTTCTTT. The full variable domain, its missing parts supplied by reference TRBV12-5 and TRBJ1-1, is DARVTQTPRHKVTEMGQEVTMRCQPILGHNTVFWYRQTMMQGLELLAYFRNRAPLDDSGMPKDRFSAEMPDATLATLKIQPSEPRDSAVYFCASGLSGRGEAFFGQGTRLTVV.

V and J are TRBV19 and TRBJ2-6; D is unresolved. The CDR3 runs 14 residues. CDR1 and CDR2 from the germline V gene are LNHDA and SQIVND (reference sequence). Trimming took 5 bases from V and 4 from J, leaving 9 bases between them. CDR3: CASSQQTGANVLTF. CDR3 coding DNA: TGTGCCAGTAGTCAACAGACCGGGGCCAACGTCCTGACTTTC. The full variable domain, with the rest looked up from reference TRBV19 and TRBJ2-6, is DGGITQSPKYLFRKEGQNVTLSCEQNLNHDAMYWYRQDPGQGLRLIYYSQIVNDFQKGDIAEGYSVSREKKESFPLTVTSAQKNPTAFYLCASSQQTGANVLTFGAGSRLTVL.

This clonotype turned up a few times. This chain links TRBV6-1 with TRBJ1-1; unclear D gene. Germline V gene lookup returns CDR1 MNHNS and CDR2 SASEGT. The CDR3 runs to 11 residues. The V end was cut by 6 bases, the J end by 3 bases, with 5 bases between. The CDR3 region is CASSPDTEAFF. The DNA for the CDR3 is TGTGCCAGCAGCCCGGACACTGAAGCTTTCTTT.

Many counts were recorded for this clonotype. The CDR3 nucleotides are TGTGCCCTCACCGGGAGGGGCTACACCTTC. Its translation is CALTGRGYTF. V is TRBV30 and J is TRBJ1-2, with D unclear. Trimming stripped 8 bases from V and 8 bases from J, with 12 bases between. CDR1 is GTSNPN, CDR2 SVGIG, per germline (reference sequence). The CDR3 covers 10 residues.

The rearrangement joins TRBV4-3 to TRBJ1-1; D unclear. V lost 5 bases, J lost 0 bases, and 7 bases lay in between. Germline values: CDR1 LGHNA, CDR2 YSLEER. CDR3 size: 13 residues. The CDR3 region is CASSEVMNTEAFF. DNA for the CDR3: TGCGCCAGCAGCGAAGTAATGAACACTGAAGCTTTCTTT.

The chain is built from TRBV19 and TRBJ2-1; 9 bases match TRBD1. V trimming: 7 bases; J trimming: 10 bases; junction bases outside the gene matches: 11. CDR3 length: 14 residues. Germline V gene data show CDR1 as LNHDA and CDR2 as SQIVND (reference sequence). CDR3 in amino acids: CASKLRDRVGEQFF. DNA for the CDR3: TGTGCCAGTAAATTACGGGACAGGGTCGGCGAGCAGTTCTTC. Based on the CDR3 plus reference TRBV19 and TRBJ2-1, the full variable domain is DGGITQSPKYLFRKEGQNVTLSCEQNLNHDAMYWYRQDPGQGLRLIYYSQIVNDFQKGDIAEGYSVSREKKESFPLTVTSAQKNPTAFYLCASKLRDRVGEQFFGPGTRLTVL.

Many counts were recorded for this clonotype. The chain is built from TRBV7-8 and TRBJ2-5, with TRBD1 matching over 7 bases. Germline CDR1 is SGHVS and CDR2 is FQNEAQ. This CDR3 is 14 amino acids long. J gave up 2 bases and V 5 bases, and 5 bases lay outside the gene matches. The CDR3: CASSLGDSQETQYF. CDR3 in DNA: TGTGCCAGCAGCCTAGGGGACAGTCAAGAGACCCAGTACTTC.

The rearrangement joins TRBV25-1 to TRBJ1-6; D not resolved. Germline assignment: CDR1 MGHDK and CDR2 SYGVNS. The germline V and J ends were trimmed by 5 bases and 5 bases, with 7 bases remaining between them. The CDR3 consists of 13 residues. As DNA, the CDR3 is TGTGCCAGCAGTCCCGGGGATAATTCACCCCTCCACTTT. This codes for CASSPGDNSPLHF.